These T cell receptor beta chains were read from a single sample in a study of blood T cell repertoires in COVID-19. TCRdb's copy holds only in-frame clones and misses some; the assay was immunoSEQ multiplex PCR. The data show about 480,000 clones, with approximately 89% seen just once and 0.9% held by the top ten. The sample was peripheral blood. The source of these receptors is a man aged 18 to 29 with COVID-19, enrolled during active disease. Each CDR3 is given with its conserved first and last residue. A D gene is named only where the DNA matches it firmly. Rows give clone size only sometimes, using once, few, many, or a class for an expanded clone.

TRBJ2-3	NA	TRBV5-1	NA	TGCGCCAGCAGCCTCGTGGCGGGCACAGATACGCAGTATTTT	CASSLVAGTDTQYF
TRBJ2-3	TRBD2	TRBV24-1	NA	TGTGCCACCAGTGATTCGGCTAGCGGGATGATCACAGATACGCAGTATTTT	CATSDSASGMITDTQYF
TRBJ2-1	TRBD2	TRBV7-6	NA	TGTGCCAGCAGCCCTTGGCCGGCGGGGGGCAGACACAATGAGCAGTTCTTC	CASSPWPAGGRHNEQFF
TRBJ1-5	NA	TRBV7-2	NA	TGTGCCAGCAGCCGAGGACGGGGGGAGCCCCAGCATTTT	CASSRGRGEPQHF
TRBJ2-3	NA	TRBV2	NA	TGTGCCAGCAGTGAGGTGGGTGGGCTTCGGTCAGATACGCAGTATTTT	CASSEVGGLRSDTQYF
TRBJ2-4	TRBD2	TRBV2	once	TGTGCCAGCAGCGGACTAGCGGGGGCCCTAGCCAAAAACATTCAGTACTTC	CASSGLAGALAKNIQYF
TRBJ2-5	TRBD2	TRBV19	few	TGTGCCAGTAGTAGGACTAGCGGTGAGAAAGAGACCCAGTACTTC	CASSRTSGEKETQYF
TRBJ2-7	TRBD2	TRBV7-8	NA	TGTGCCAGCAGCAGAAACAGGACTAGTCGTTTCATCGAGCAGTACTTC	CASSRNRTSRFIEQYF
TRBJ1-6	NA	TRBV2	NA	TGTGCCAGCAGTGCCCCTACAGCCTGGAATTCACCCCTCCACTTT	CASSAPTAWNSPLHF
TRBJ2-3	TRBD2	TRBV24-1	NA	TGTGCCACCAGTGATGCGGGACTAGCGGGAGGGCCTGGGGTGGATTCAGATACGCAGTATTTT	CATSDAGLAGGPGVDSDTQYF
TRBJ2-7	NA	TRBV18	NA	TGTGCCAGCTCACCACCGGTGGGGGGGGCAGGCGAGCAGTACTTC	CASSPPVGGAGEQYF